Given below is one T cell receptor (beta chain) in context. This sample stems from a study of cytomegalovirus exposure and HLA in healthy donors. The PCR made use of 60 Vbeta and 13 Jbeta primers. The table came from immunoSEQ multiplex PCR; TCRdb's copy has only in-frame clones and leaves some out. The table includes about 130,000 clones, roughly 70% detected once. The germline V gene has CDR1 LNHDA and CDR2 SQIVND (reference sequence). The CDR3 contains 13 residues. V was shortened by 3 bases and J by 14 bases, with 17 bases between the two germline ends. The clonotype was recovered from a woman aged 40 to 50 in good health and CMV-seropositive. Input material: PBMCs. This sequence joins TRBV19 and TRBJ2-1; D may be TRBD2 (5 bases). CDR3 nucleotide sequence: TGTGCCAGTAGTATCCAGCAGGAGTCGGGGAAGTTCTTC. This sequence encodes CASSIQQESGKFF.